The clone carrying this TCR beta chain was detected only a few times. The data are from a study of blood T cell repertoires in COVID-19. Study-wide context: Donors in the United States, Italy and Spain gave samples during acute or convalescent COVID-19. PBMCs, B-cell-depleted T cells, or T cells provided the cDNA or gDNA that made up the material.

As handled by the study authors: Reference gene primer amplification yielded estimated nucleated cell counts. Here immunoSEQ multiplex PCR was the method, and the copy in TCRdb shows in-frame clones only, minus some. That table gives V, J and clone size, and the DNA gave D and trimming. The table has roughly 130,000 clones, roughly 89% seen once; the top ten hold around 4.2%. Trimming removed 4 bases from V and 5 bases from J; junction bases left unmatched: 11. From germline, CDR1 is SGDLS and CDR2 YYNGEE. There are 15 residues in the CDR3. The genes are TRBV9 and TRBJ2-5; TRBD1 matches at 7 bases. The sample comprised peripheral blood. This receptor was obtained from a middle-aged man with acute or convalescent COVID-19. Here the CDR3 DNA reads TGTGCCAGCAGCTCCCGGGACAGCTCGACGGAGACCCAGTACTTC. Amino acid sequence: CASSSRDSSTETQYF. Variable domain in full (rest from reference TRBV9 and TRBJ2-5): DSGVTQTPKHLITATGQRVTLRCSPRSGDLSVYWYQQSLDQGLQFLIQYYNGEERAKGNILERFSAQQFPDLHSELNLSSLELGDSALYFCASSSRDSSTETQYFGPGTRLLVL.